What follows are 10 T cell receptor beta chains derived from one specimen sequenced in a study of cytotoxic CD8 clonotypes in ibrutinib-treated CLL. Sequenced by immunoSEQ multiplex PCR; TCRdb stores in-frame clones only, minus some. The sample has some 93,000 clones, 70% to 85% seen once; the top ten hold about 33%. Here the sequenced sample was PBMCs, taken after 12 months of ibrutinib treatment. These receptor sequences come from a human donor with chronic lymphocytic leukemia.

CDR3: CASSQDQGAPNEKLFF. CDR3 sequence (DNA): TGTGCCAGCAGCCAAGATCAGGGGGCCCCTAATGAAAAACTGTTTTTT. J is TRBJ1-4 and V is TRBV14; 8 positions agree with TRBD1. Germline CDR1 reads SGHDN; CDR2 reads FVKESK. This CDR3 spans 16 amino acids. After removal of 0 bases from V and 3 bases from J, the junction contained 3 bases not matched to a gene.

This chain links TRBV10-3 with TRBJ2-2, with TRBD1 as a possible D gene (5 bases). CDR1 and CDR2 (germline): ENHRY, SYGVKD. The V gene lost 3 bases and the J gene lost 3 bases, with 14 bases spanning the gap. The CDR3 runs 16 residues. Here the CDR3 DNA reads TGTGCCATCAGTGACGGCGGCAGGGCCGACACCGGGGAGCTGTTTTTT. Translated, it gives CAISDGGRADTGELFF.

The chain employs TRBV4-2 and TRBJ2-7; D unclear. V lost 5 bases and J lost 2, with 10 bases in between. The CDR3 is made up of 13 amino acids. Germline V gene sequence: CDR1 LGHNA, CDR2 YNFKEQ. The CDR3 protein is CASSLYGPYEQYF. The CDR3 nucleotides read TGTGCCAGCAGCTTGTACGGACCCTACGAGCAGTACTTC.

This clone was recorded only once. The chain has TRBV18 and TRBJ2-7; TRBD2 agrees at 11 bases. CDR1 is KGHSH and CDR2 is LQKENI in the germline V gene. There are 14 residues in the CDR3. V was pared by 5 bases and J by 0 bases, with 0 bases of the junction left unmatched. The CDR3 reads CASSTSGGSYEQYF. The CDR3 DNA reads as TGTGCCAGCTCAACTAGCGGGGGCTCCTACGAGCAGTACTTC.

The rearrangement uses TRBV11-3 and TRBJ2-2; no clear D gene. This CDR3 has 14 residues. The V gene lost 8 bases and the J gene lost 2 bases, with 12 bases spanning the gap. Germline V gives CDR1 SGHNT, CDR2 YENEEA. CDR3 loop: CASRESTNTGELFF. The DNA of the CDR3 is TGTGCCAGCCGTGAGTCAACCAACACCGGGGAGCTGTTTTTT.

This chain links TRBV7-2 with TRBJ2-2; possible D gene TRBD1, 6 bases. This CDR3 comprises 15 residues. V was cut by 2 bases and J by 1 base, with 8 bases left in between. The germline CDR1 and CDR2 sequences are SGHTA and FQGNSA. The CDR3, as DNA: TGTGCCAGCAGCTTATGGACAGTGAACACCGGGGAGCTGTTTTTT. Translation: CASSLWTVNTGELFF.

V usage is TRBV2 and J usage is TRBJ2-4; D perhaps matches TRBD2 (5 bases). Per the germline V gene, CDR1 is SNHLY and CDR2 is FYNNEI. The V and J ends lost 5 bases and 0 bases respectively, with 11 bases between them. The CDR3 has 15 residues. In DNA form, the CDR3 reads TGTGCCAGCAGTCTAGCTCTTATAGCCAAAAACATTCAGTACTTC. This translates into CASSLALIAKNIQYF.

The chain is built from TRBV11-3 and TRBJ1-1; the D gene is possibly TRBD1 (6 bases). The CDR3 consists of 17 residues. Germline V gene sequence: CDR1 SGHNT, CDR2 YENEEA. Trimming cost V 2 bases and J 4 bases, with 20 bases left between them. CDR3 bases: TGTGCCAGCAGCTTATATGTAGGCGGCAGGGGTAGCACTGAAGCTTTCTTT. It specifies CASSLYVGGRGSTEAFF.

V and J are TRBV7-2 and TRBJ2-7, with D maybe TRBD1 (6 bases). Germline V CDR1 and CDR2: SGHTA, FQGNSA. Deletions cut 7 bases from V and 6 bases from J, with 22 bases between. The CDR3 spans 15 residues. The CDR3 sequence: CASNHRDKGRGEQYF. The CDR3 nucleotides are TGTGCCAGCAACCACCGGGACAAGGGAAGAGGCGAGCAGTACTTC.

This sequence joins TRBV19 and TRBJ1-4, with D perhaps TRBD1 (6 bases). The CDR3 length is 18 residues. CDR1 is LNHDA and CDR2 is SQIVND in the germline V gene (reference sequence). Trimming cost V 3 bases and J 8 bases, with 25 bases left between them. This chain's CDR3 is CASSIGLGGRGSGEKLFF. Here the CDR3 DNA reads TGTGCCAGTAGTATCGGCCTCGGCGGGAGGGGGAGCGGAGAAAAACTGTTTTTT.